One sample yielded the 10 T cell receptor beta chains listed below, sequenced in a study of memory CD4+ T cells and cytomegalovirus serostatus. Measured with immunoSEQ multiplex PCR; TCRdb has only the in-frame clones, and not every one. The profile covers 45,000 to 50,000 clones, with roughly 73% appearing a single time and approximately 0.61% taken by the ten largest. Single viable CD3+CD4+CD8-CD45RO+ cells were sorted as the memory CD4+ T cells. The sequencing sample was made of memory CD4+ T cells from blood. The receptor set was obtained from an adult in good health and CMV-seronegative.

The table lists this clone with a few counts. The rearrangement uses TRBV11-1 and TRBJ2-7; 9 positions match TRBD1. The CDR3 has 16 amino acids. Germline V gene lookup returns CDR1 SGHAT and CDR2 FQDESV (reference sequence). J gave up 3 bases and V 2 bases, and 8 bases lay outside the gene matches. The CDR3 loop is CASSLRPGQGFYEQYF. The CDR3 DNA follows: TGTGCCAGCAGCTTACGGCCGGGACAGGGCTTCTACGAGCAGTACTTC.

The V and J genes are TRBV27 and TRBJ2-7; 8 bases are shared with TRBD2. Germline V gene sequence: CDR1 MNHEY, CDR2 SMNVEV (reference sequence). There are 17 residues in the CDR3. V lost 3 bases, J lost 4 bases, and 14 bases stayed unmatched. The CDR3 sequence: CASSLEYRLSGVYEQYF. CDR3 bases: TGTGCCAGCAGTTTGGAGTACCGTCTTAGCGGGGTTTACGAGCAGTACTTC.

The chain links TRBV5-1 to TRBJ2-3; D remains ambiguous. Germline V lookup: CDR1 SGHRS, CDR2 YFSETQ. Trimming took off 2 bases at V and 2 bases at J, with 9 bases between the two ends. This CDR3 has 14 amino acids. For the CDR3, the DNA is TGCGCCAGCAGCTTTTCTACGAACACAGATACGCAGTATTTT. Its translation is CASSFSTNTDTQYF.

This chain joins TRBV7-9 and TRBJ1-6; tentative D call: TRBD1 (6 bases). Germline lookup yields CDR1 SEHNR and CDR2 FQNEAQ (reference sequence). V shed 4 bases and J shed 6 bases, with 16 bases lying between them. The CDR3 sequence is 16 residues long. The CDR3 DNA follows: TGTGCCAGCAGCTGGGGCGGGGGGCAAAGTAATTCACCCCTCCACTTT. Encoded protein: CASSWGGGQSNSPLHF.

The J gene is TRBJ1-3, the V gene TRBV7-6, with D hard to call. The CDR3 consists of 15 residues. The V end lost 2 bases, the J end lost 0 bases, and 8 bases lay between the germline ends. Germline V lookup: CDR1 SGHVS, CDR2 FNYEAQ. The CDR3 coding sequence is TGTGCCAGCAGCTTATTCACAGACTCTGGAAACACCATATATTTT. As protein: CASSLFTDSGNTIYF. Full variable domain (outside the CDR3, taken from reference TRBV7-6 and TRBJ1-3): GAGVSQSPRYKVTKRGQDVALRCDPISGHVSLYWYRQALGQGPEFLTYFNYEAQQDKSGLPNDRFSAERPEGSISTLTIQRTEQRDSAMYRCASSLFTDSGNTIYFGEGSWLTVV.

The gene calls are TRBV5-1 and TRBJ2-6, with TRBD1 identical over 7 bases. The V segment lost 3 bases and the J segment 1 base; nucleotides outside the gene matches: 1. The CDR3 is 15 amino acids. The V gene's germline CDR1 is SGHRS and CDR2 YFSETQ. In nucleotides, the CDR3 is TGCGCCAGCAGCTCGACAGGGTCTGGGGCCAACGTCCTGACTTTC. This sequence encodes CASSSTGSGANVLTF. Drawing the rest from reference TRBV5-1 and TRBJ2-6, the complete variable domain is KAGVTQTPRYLIKTRGQQVTLSCSPISGHRSVSWYQQTPGQGLQFLFEYFSETQRNKGNFPGRFSGRQFSNSRSEMNVSTLELGDSALYLCASSSTGSGANVLTFGAGSRLTVL.

The chain employs TRBV5-1 and TRBJ2-2; TRBD1 might be the D (7 bases). This CDR3 comprises 15 residues. Germline assignment: CDR1 SGHRS and CDR2 YFSETQ. The V end was cut by 3 bases, the J end by 4 bases, with 13 bases between. CDR3 sequence: CASSSGDSFTGELFF. In DNA form, the CDR3 reads TGCGCCAGCAGCTCGGGGGACAGCTTCACCGGGGAGCTGTTTTTT.

The rearrangement uses TRBV14 and TRBJ2-7, with D hard to call. The germline CDR1 and CDR2 sequences are SGHDN and FVKESK. Trimming took off 2 bases at V and 3 bases at J, with 2 bases between the two ends. The CDR3 length is 11 residues. CDR3 loop: CASSQLYEQYF. As DNA, the CDR3 is TGTGCCAGCAGCCAACTCTACGAGCAGTACTTC.

The chain has TRBV5-1 and TRBJ2-5; D unclear. Matching the DNA end better, TRBJ2-7 makes the J call doubtful. Germline assignment: CDR1 SGHRS and CDR2 YFSETQ. The CDR3 consists of 14 residues. The CDR3 region is CASSLELSSYEQYF. The CDR3 region has the DNA TGCGCCAGCAGCTTGGAGCTCAGCTCCTACGAGCAGTACTTC.

The chain has TRBV6-6 and TRBJ1-1; 9 bases align to TRBD1. Germline lookup yields CDR1 MNHNY and CDR2 SVGAGI (reference sequence). The CDR3 totals 13 residues. The ends lost 6 bases at V and 5 bases at J; junction bases unmatched: 4. This CDR3 is CASSQTGGTEAFF. In nucleotides, the CDR3 is TGTGCCAGCAGCCAGACAGGGGGGACTGAAGCTTTCTTT.